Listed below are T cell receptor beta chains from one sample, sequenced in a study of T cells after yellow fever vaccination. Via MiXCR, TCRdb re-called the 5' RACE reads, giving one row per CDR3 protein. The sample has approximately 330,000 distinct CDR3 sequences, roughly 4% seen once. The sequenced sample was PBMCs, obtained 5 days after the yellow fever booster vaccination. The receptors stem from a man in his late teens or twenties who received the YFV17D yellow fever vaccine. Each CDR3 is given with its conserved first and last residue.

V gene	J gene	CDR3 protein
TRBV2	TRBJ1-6	CASSVSRVASGSPLHF
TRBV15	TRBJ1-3	CATSRLVQVRSGNTIYF
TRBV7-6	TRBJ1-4	CASSLEGPPGEKLFF
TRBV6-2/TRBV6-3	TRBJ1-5	CASSYSGGNQPQHF
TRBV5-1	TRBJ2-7	CASSSPGFPPEQYF
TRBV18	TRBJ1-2	CASSPNEGRGYTF
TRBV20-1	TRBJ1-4	CSASRQVVEKLFF
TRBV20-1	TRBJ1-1	CSAEMNTEAFF
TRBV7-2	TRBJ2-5	CASSLGGAKTQYF
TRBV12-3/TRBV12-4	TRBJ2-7	CASSFFQHYEQYF
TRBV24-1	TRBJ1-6	CATSGSPSFSYNSPLHF
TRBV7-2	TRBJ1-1	CASSPQGIGTEAFF
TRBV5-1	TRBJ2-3	CASSLSGRGQDTQYF
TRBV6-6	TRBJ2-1	CASSYSGGSFF
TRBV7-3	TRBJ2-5	CASSVSGQETQYF
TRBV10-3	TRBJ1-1	CAISESGTSGGAFF
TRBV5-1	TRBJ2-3	CASSLTQRLDTQYF
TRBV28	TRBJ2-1	CASTPRGQGADEQFF
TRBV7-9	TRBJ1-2	CASRRGSDYGYTF
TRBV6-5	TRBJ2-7	CASSYYLGPSSYEQYF
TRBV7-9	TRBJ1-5	CASSAGAGSNQPQHF
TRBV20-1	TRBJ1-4	CSARGQRALQGKVREKLFF
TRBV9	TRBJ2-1	CASSPGQGPLNEQFF
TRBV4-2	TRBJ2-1	CASSHADRSSYNEQFF
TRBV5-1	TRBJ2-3	CASSSTASTDTQYF
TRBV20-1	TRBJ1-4	CSARPPGVGEKLFF
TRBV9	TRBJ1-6	CASSVEQTHSPLHF
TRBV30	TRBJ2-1	CAWSSGAGAGSKFF
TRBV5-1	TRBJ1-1	CASSWDGANTEAFF
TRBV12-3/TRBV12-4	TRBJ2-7	CASKRWTGSHEQYF
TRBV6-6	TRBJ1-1	CASRAAGGEAFF
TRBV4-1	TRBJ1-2	CASRPWGAKGDYGYTF
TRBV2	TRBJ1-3	CANRQGGNTIYF
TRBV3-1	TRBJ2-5	CASSQRIQETQYF
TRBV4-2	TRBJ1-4	CASSQVGTGVNEKLFF
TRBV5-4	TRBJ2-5	CASSLAVGGGSQETQYF
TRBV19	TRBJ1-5	CASSRTGDGNQPQHF
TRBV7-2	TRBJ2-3	CASSFVSGRASDTQYF
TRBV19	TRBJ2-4	CASSIDGGPWDIQYF
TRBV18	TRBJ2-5	CASSPERTSGGRETQYF
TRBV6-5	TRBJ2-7	CASSHDISHEQYF
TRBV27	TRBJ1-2	CASRGGVYGYTF
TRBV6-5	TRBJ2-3	CASTKGGLRTDTQYF
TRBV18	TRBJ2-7	CASSPGTGPDEQYF
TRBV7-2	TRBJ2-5	CASSVNRGPGETLYF
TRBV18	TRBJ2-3	CASSPVTATDTQYF
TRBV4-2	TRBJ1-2	CASSQDEYSYGYTF
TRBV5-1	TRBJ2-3	CASSRTEGVADTQYF
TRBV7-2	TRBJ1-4	CASSSRGQQKLFF
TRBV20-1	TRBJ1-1	CRKVRQSMGEAFF
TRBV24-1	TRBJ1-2	CATDATGSDGYTF
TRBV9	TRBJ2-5	CASSAAGVEETQYF
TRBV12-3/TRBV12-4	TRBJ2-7	CASSGGLSGSYEQYF
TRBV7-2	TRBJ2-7	CASSLAVGGLGEQYF
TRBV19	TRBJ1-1	CASSIRTGGTTEAFF
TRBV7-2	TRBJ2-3	CASRDRPSTDTQYF
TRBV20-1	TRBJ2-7	CSAQDYLHSSHEQYF
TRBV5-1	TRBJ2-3	CASSLAHRQSSQYF
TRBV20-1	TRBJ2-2	CSATNPRGRTGELFF
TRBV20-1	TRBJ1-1	CSARDVRANTEAFF